This T cell receptor beta chain appears in the sequencing data of a study of blood T cell repertoires in COVID-19. Study at large: There were acute and convalescent COVID-19 samples, and they came from the United States, Italy and Spain. T cells, B-cell-depleted T cells, or PBMCs supplied cDNA or gDNA.

This clone came up a few times. The method was immunoSEQ multiplex PCR; TCRdb's version includes in-frame clones alone and lacks a portion of them. The sample contains fewer than 200,000 clones, about 88% of which appear only once. The germline CDR1 and CDR2 sequences are SGHTA and FQGNSA. The CDR3 is made up of 16 amino acids. V was pared by 3 bases and J by 3 bases, with 17 bases between. Sequenced input: peripheral blood. The chain is built from TRBV7-2 and TRBJ1-1; maybe TRBD1 (5 bases). The receptor was derived from a man aged 18 to 30 who had recovered from COVID-19. The CDR3 is CASSFGQIIRDTEAFF. The CDR3, as DNA: TGTGCCAGCAGCTTCGGACAAATTATCAGGGACACTGAAGCTTTCTTT.